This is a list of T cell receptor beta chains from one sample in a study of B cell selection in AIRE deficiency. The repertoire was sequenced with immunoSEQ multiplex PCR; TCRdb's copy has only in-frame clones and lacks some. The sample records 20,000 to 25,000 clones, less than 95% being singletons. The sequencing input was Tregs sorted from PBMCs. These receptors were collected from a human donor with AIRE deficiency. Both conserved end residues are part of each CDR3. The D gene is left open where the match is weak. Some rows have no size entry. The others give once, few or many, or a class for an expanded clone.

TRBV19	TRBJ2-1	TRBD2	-	CASSIAGGLAGGGRSYNEQFF	TGTGCCAGTAGTATAGCGGGCGGGCTAGCGGGAGGGGGTCGCTCCTACAATGAGCAGTTCTTC
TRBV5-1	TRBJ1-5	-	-	CASSLAPRAGGQPQHF	TGCGCCAGCAGCTTGGCCCCAAGGGCGGGCGGGCAGCCCCAGCATTTT
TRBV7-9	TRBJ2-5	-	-	CASSFRLGEETQYF	TGTGCCAGCAGCTTCAGACTAGGGGAGGAGACCCAGTACTTC
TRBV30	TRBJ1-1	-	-	CAWSGQGVAEAFF	TGTGCCTGGAGTGGGCAGGGAGTGGCGGAAGCTTTCTTT
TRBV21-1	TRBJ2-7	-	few	CASSKVGEQYF	TGTGCCAGCAGCAAAGTGGGCGAGCAGTACTTC
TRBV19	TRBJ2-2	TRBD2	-	CASSILGGLAGAPGELFF	TGTGCCAGTAGTATATTAGGCGGACTAGCGGGAGCCCCCGGGGAGCTGTTTTTT
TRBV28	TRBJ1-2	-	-	CASRKTGNYGYTF	TGTGCCAGCAGAAAAACAGGGAACTATGGCTACACCTTC
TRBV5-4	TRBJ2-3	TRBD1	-	CASSWTRGLGTDTQYF	TGTGCCAGCAGCTGGACCAGGGGGTTAGGGACAGATACGCAGTATTTT
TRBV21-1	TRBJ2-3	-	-	CASSKGSGRGLGTDTQYF	TGTGCCAGCAGCAAAGGCAGCGGGAGGGGGCTAGGCACAGATACGCAGTATTTT
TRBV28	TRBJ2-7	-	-	CASSYGGPRQYF	TGTGCCAGCAGTTATGGGGGGCCCCGGCAGTACTTC
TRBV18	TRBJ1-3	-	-	CASSPGAANTIYF	TGTGCCAGCTCACCTGGAGCAGCCAACACCATATATTTT
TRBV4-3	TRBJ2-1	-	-	CASSQNRGYNEQFF	TGCGCCAGCAGCCAAAATCGGGGATACAATGAGCAGTTCTTC
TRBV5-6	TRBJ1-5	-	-	CASSLTPQGDQPQHF	TGTGCCAGCAGCCTCACCCCCCAGGGAGACCAGCCCCAGCATTTT
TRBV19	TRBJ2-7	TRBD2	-	CASSTGLVGIYEQYF	TGTGCCAGTAGTACCGGACTAGTTGGGATCTACGAGCAGTACTTC
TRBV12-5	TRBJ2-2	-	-	CASGFTPNYPNTGELFF	TGTGCTAGTGGTTTTACTCCAAACTATCCGAACACCGGGGAGCTGTTTTTT
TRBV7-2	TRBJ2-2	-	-	CASSLGQNTGELFF	TGTGCCAGCAGCTTAGGGCAGAACACCGGGGAGCTGTTTTTT
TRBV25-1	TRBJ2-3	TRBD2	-	CASSLAGGTDTQYF	TGTGCCAGCAGTCTGGCGGGAGGAACAGATACGCAGTATTTT
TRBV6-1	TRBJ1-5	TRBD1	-	CASSENRGISFPQHF	TGTGCCAGCAGTGAGAACAGGGGAATTTCCTTTCCCCAGCATTTT
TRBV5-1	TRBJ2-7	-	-	CASSGIYSYEQYF	TGCGCCAGCAGTGGGATCTACTCCTACGAGCAGTACTTC
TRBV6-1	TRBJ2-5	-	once	CASSPGAPGYSTQYF	TGTGCCAGCAGTCCAGGGGCTCCTGGTTACTCGACCCAGTACTTC
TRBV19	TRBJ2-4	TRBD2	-	CASSRLAGGSQNIQYF	TGTGCCAGTAGTCGACTAGCGGGAGGGTCCCAAAACATTCAGTACTTC
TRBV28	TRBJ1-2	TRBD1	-	CAAGQGIYGYTF	TGTGCCGCCGGACAGGGGATCTATGGCTACACCTTC
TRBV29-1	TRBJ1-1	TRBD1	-	CSVEEGTGKAFF	TGCAGCGTTGAAGAGGGGACAGGGAAAGCTTTCTTT
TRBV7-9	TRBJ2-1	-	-	CASSLGIRDWAYNEQFF	TGTGCCAGCAGCTTAGGTATCCGGGACTGGGCCTACAATGAGCAGTTCTTC
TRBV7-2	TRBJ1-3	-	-	CASSHTSGNTIYF	TGTGCCAGCAGTCACACTTCTGGAAACACCATATATTTT
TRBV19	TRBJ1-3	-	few	CASSIQRNTIYF	TGTGCCAGTAGTATACAAAGAAACACCATATATTTT
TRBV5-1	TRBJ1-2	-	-	CASRPQGLDSYGYTF	TGCGCCAGCAGACCACAGGGCCTGGACTCCTATGGCTACACCTTC
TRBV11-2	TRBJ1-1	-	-	CASSPREGQNTEAFF	TGTGCCAGCAGCCCCCGTGAAGGACAGAACACTGAAGCTTTCTTT